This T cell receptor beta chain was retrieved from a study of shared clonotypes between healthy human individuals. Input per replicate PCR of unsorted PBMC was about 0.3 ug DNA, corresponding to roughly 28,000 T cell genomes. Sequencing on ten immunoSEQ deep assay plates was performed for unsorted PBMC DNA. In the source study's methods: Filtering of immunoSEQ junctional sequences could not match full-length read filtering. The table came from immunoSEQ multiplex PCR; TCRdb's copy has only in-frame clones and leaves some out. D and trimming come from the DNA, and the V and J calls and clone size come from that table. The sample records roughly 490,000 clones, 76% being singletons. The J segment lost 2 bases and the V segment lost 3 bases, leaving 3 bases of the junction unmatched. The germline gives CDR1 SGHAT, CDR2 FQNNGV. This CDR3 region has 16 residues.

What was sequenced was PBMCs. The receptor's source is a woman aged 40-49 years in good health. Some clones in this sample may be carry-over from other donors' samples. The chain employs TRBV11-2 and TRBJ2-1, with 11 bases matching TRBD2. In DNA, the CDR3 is TGTGCCAGCAGCTTTCTAGCGGGAGGCCCCTACAATGAGCAGTTCTTC. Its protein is CASSFLAGGPYNEQFF.